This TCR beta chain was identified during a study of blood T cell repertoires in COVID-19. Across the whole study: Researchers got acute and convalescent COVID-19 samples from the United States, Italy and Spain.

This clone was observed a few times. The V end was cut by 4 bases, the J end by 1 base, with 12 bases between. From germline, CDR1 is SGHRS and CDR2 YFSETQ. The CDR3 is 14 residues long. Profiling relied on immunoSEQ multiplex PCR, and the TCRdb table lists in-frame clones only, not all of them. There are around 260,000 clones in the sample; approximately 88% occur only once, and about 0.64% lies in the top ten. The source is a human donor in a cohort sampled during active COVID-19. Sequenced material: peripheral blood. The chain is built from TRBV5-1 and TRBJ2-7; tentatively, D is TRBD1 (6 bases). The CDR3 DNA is TGCGCCAGCAGCACCCTACAGGGTTCCTACGAGCAGTACTTC. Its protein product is CASSTLQGSYEQYF. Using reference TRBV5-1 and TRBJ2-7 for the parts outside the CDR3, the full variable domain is KAGVTQTPRYLIKTRGQQVTLSCSPISGHRSVSWYQQTPGQGLQFLFEYFSETQRNKGNFPGRFSGRQFSNSRSEMNVSTLELGDSALYLCASSTLQGSYEQYFGPGTRLTVT.